Presented here are 28 T cell receptor beta chains from one specimen sequenced in a study of T cell clonality in common variable immunodeficiency. Some clones are missing from TCRdb's copy, which holds only in-frame ones; the method was immunoSEQ multiplex PCR. Sampling found about 35,000 clones, none seen once. The sequenced sample was peripheral blood mononuclear cells. The receptors were gathered from a person between 18 and 70 years old in good health.

In its sample, this clone was seen many times. The read falls 3 residues short of the CDR3 end, and the missing part is taken from the germline J gene. V usage is TRBV19 and J usage is TRBJ2-3; D uncertain. The CDR3 covers 13 residues. Germline V gene lookup returns CDR1 LNHDA and CDR2 SQIVND (reference sequence). Trimming cost V 3 bases and J 2 bases, with 6 bases left between them. The sequenced CDR3 bases are TGTGCCAGTAGTATGGCTTACACAGATACG. It yields the protein CASSMAYTDT. The entire CDR3 sequence reads CASSMAYTDTQYF.

This clone was seen repeatedly, ten times or more. The observed sequence ends 3 residues before the CDR3 terminus, with the missing tail filled in from the germline J gene. This chain connects TRBV30 to TRBJ2-5; D may be TRBD2 (5 bases). The V end lost 3 bases, the J end lost 5 bases, and 13 bases lay between the germline ends. CDR3 size: 13 residues. From germline, CDR1 is GTSNPN and CDR2 SVGIG (reference sequence). CDR3 DNA (partial): TGTGCCTGGAGAGGCCTAGCTAGGGAGACC. As protein: CAWRGLARET. The entire CDR3 protein reads CAWRGLARETQYF.

This clone was observed at least ten times. The read finishes 3 residues shy of the CDR3 end, and the germline J gene is used to complete it. The V gene is TRBV5-4, the J gene TRBJ1-2; 7 bases map to TRBD1. CDR1 is SGHNT, CDR2 YYREEE, per germline (reference sequence). This CDR3 is built from 13 residues. Partial CDR3 DNA: TGTGCCAGCAGCCTGGGAGGGGGCTTTGAC. The encoded protein is CASSLGGGFD. The whole CDR3 protein reads CASSLGGGFDYTF.

Concerning this clone: The germline gene is not matched at one end of the junction; a read error may be the cause. The CDR3 goes on 3 residues after the read ends, and that part is filled in from the germline J gene. V is TRBV20-1 and J is TRBJ2-3; D is unresolved. Germline-derived CDR1 and CDR2 are DFQATT and SNEGSKA (reference sequence). The CDR3 extends over 14 amino acids. The CDR3 sequence is CSARDRRLSETQYF. The part of the CDR3 DNA that was read is TGCAGTGCTAGAGATCGCCGACTTTCAGAGACG.

This clone was detected many times. The read ends 3 residues early relative to the CDR3; the germline J gene fills the gap. The V and J genes are TRBV18 and TRBJ2-5; D is possibly TRBD2 (5 bases). V lost 6 bases and J lost 5, with 16 bases in between. The CDR3 sequence is 14 residues long. Germline V gene lookup returns CDR1 KGHSH and CDR2 LQKENI. Incomplete CDR3 DNA: TGTGCCAGCTCCCCCGACTATCGTAGGGAGACC. Protein: CASSPDYRRET. In full, the CDR3 is CASSPDYRRETQYF.

This clone was seen repeatedly, ten times or more. With the read ending 3 residues before the CDR3 end, the germline J gene is used to fill in that end. The chain combines TRBV29-1 with TRBJ1-1; D gene uncertain. The CDR3 length is 11 residues. In germline, CDR1 is SQVTM, CDR2 ANQGSEA. CDR3 bases read: TGCAGCGTTGATTGGCGGGGTGGA. It specifies CSVDWRGG. The whole CDR3 sequence reads CSVDWRGGAFF.

This clone was detected many times. Partial CDR3 DNA: TGTGCCAGCAGTTTTTCTCTTGGGCAGGGCAGGCACGAG. It yields the protein CASSFSLGQGRHE. The whole CDR3 protein reads CASSFSLGQGRHEQYF. The chain is built from TRBV28 and TRBJ2-7; maybe TRBD1 (5 bases). Read coverage stops 3 residues before the CDR3 terminus; the germline J gene supplies the remainder. This CDR3 region has 16 residues. V lost 3 bases, J lost 5 bases, and 20 bases lay in between. The germline CDR1 and CDR2 sequences are MDHEN and SYDVKM.

Ten or more counts support this clone. The read gets to within 3 residues of the CDR3 end, and the germline J gene fills in the rest. The chain recombines TRBV7-8 with TRBJ2-7; 7 nucleotides agree with TRBD2. J gave up 5 bases and V 6 bases, and 16 bases lay outside the gene matches. The CDR3 is made up of 16 amino acids. Germline values: CDR1 SGHVS, CDR2 FQNEAQ. CDR3 in amino acids: CASRQTATAGAHEQYF. CDR3 DNA, as far as it was read: TGTGCCAGCAGACAAACAGCCACGGCGGGAGCTCACGAG.

As for this clone: The CDR3 end falls 3 residues outside the read, so it is completed with the germline J gene. The same CDR3 is also encoded by other DNA sequences in this sample. The chain couples TRBV2 to TRBJ1-6, with D possibly TRBD1 on 6 matching bases. V gave up 5 bases and J gave up 10 bases, with 21 bases separating them. The CDR3 has 16 amino acids. Per germline, CDR1 SNHLY and CDR2 FYNNEI. CDR3 protein: CASSLRGGESGSPLHF. Incomplete CDR3 DNA: TGTGCCAGCAGTCTAAGGGGGGGGGAGTCTGGGTCACCC.

This clone was recorded at least ten times. Coverage ceases 3 residues before the CDR3 finishes, and the germline J gene fills in the end. The chain joins TRBV5-4 to TRBJ2-7; 8 bases agree with TRBD1. The V gene's germline CDR1 is SGHNT and CDR2 YYREEE (reference sequence). Trimming at V came to 4 bases and at J to 4 bases, leaving 13 bases not matched to a gene. This CDR3 region has 16 residues. The CDR3 protein is CASSVGTGQATYEQYF. CDR3 DNA, as far as it was read: TGTGCCAGCAGCGTTGGAACGGGACAGGCCACGTACGAG.

This clone was detected many times. The read halts 3 residues ahead of the CDR3 end, with the missing end drawn from the germline J gene. V gene TRBV30 combines with J gene TRBJ1-5; tentatively, D is TRBD1 (5 bases). The CDR3 sequence is 14 residues long. V was clipped by 2 bases and J by 3 bases, with 11 bases between them. Germline CDR1 GTSNPN, CDR2 SVGIG (reference sequence). The CDR3: CAWSRGLLNQPQHF. The part of the CDR3 DNA that was read is TGTGCCTGGAGTCGGGGGTTACTCAATCAGCCC.

This clone was picked up many times. The CDR3 extends 3 residues past the end of the read, so its final part is completed from the germline J gene. The rearrangement uses TRBV11-2 and TRBJ1-6; weak D call: TRBD1 (5 bases). The CDR3 extends over 14 amino acids. Germline V gene lookup returns CDR1 SGHAT and CDR2 FQNNGV. V lost 6 bases, J lost 7 bases, and 13 bases lay in between. The covered CDR3 bases are TGTGCCAGCAGGACGCAGGGCTCCAATTCACCC. Protein product: CASRTQGSNSP. The full CDR3 is CASRTQGSNSPLHF.

The sample holds many counts of this clone. The read gets to within 3 residues of the CDR3 end, and the germline J gene fills in the rest. The V call is TRBV28, the J call TRBJ2-7; 7 bases agree with TRBD2. Germline V gene data show CDR1 as MDHEN and CDR2 as SYDVKM. Trimming at V came to 3 bases and at J to 0 bases, leaving 11 bases not matched to a gene. CDR3 length: 17 residues. Partial CDR3 DNA: TGTGCCAGCAGTTTCGAACCCCGGGGGACTACCTCCTACGAG. It codes for CASSFEPRGTTSYE. The full CDR3 protein reads CASSFEPRGTTSYEQYF.

This clone was seen at least ten times. The sequence runs out 3 residues before the end of the CDR3; the remainder is reconstructed from the germline J gene. V gene TRBV5-1 combines with J gene TRBJ2-5; a possible D gene is TRBD1 (5 bases). This CDR3 spans 14 amino acids. CDR1 SGHRS and CDR2 YFSETQ come from the germline V gene. V shed 5 bases and J shed 5 bases, with 16 bases lying between them. The CDR3 DNA, read in part, is TGCGCCAGCAGAGAAGCAGGGATTGGGGAGACC. This gives the protein CASREAGIGET. The full CDR3 sequence reads CASREAGIGETQYF.

This clone appeared many times. The CDR3 is cut off 3 residues early in the read; its end comes from the germline J gene. V gene TRBV10-3 combines with J gene TRBJ1-1; TRBD1 agrees at 9 bases. This CDR3 is built from 17 residues. V trimming: 8 bases; J trimming: 5 bases; junction bases outside the gene matches: 18. Germline CDR1 is ENHRY and CDR2 is SYGVKD. CDR3: CAIRGPTGGPRSTEAFF. The CDR3 bases that were read are TGTGCCATCCGGGGGCCCACAGGGGGCCCCCGTTCTACTGAA.

This clone was seen many times. With the read ending 3 residues before the CDR3 end, the germline J gene is used to fill in that end. The J gene is TRBJ2-1, the V gene TRBV24-1; D perhaps matches TRBD2 (6 bases). The CDR3 loop spans 14 amino acids. Germline-derived CDR1 and CDR2 are KGHDR and SFDVKD. Trimming shortened V by 2 bases and J by 6 bases, and 10 bases separated the two germline ends. The CDR3 is CATSDSSSVNEQFF. The sequenced CDR3 bases are TGTGCCACCAGTGATTCCTCTAGCGTCAATGAG.

This clone was picked up many times. The read finishes 3 residues shy of the CDR3 end, and the germline J gene is used to complete it. This chain links TRBV6-2 or TRBV6-3 with TRBJ2-1; 9 nucleotides align to TRBD2. The CDR3 is made up of 16 amino acids. CDR1 is MNHEY, CDR2 SVGEGT, per germline. V shed 2 bases, J shed 7 bases, and the junction held 9 bases outside the gene matches. CDR3 DNA, as far as it was read: TGTGCCAGCAGTTACCCAGCTAGCGGGACGGATAATGAG. Its protein is CASSYPASGTDNE. The whole CDR3 sequence is CASSYPASGTDNEQFF.

This clone has at least ten counts. The CDR3 end is not reached by the read, which stops 3 residues before it; the germline J gene fills it in. The V and J genes are TRBV12-3 or TRBV12-4 and TRBJ1-1, with D possibly TRBD1 on 5 matching bases. The CDR3 covers 13 residues. V lost 8 bases and J lost 1, with 11 bases in between. CDR3: CASGPGGNTEAFF. The covered CDR3 bases are TGTGCCAGCGGTCCCGGGGGGAACACTGAA.

In this sample, this clone turned up a few times. The read halts 3 residues ahead of the CDR3 end, with the missing end drawn from the germline J gene. The chain joins TRBV29-1 to TRBJ2-7; the match to TRBD1 covers 10 bases. The CDR3 extends over 14 amino acids. With 3 bases clipped from V and 6 bases from J, the junction kept 8 bases outside the gene matches. CDR1 and CDR2 (germline): SQVTM, ANQGSEA. Here the CDR3 reads CSVDSRDRGGEQYF. The covered CDR3 bases are TGCAGCGTTGATTCTCGGGACAGGGGCGGCGAG.

This clone has ten or more counts. The CDR3 sequence is CSATNQGFDQPQHF. The CDR3 bases that were read are TGCAGTGCTACCAATCAGGGATTTGATCAGCCC. The J gene is TRBJ1-5, the V gene TRBV20-1; D possibly corresponds to TRBD1 (5 bases). From the germline J gene comes the end of the CDR3, since the read stops 3 residues before it. The CDR3 covers 14 residues. With 4 bases removed from V and 5 bases from J, the gap between germline ends came to 15 bases. CDR1 is DFQATT, CDR2 SNEGSKA, per germline (reference sequence).

This clone was detected many times. Read data end 3 residues before the CDR3 end; the end is taken from the germline J gene. The V gene is TRBV5-6, the J gene TRBJ1-3, with a tentative D call TRBD1 (5 bases). V lost 4 bases and J lost 0, with 11 bases in between. The CDR3 has 15 residues. Germline assignment: CDR1 SGHDT and CDR2 YYEEEE. The CDR3 spells CASSVGHHSGNTIYF. CDR3 DNA (partial): TGTGCCAGCAGCGTGGGGCATCACTCTGGAAACACC.

This clone was found many times. The read is 3 residues too short to cover the CDR3 end, so that end is filled in from the germline J gene. J is TRBJ2-7 and V is TRBV2; 9 positions match TRBD1. With V trimmed by 5 bases and J by 1 base, 6 bases remained unmatched. This CDR3 spans 15 amino acids. CDR1 is SNHLY and CDR2 is FYNNEI in the germline V gene. Incomplete CDR3 DNA: TGTGCCAGCAGTCAACCGGGACAGGGATCCTACGAG. It codes for CASSQPGQGSYE. In full, the CDR3 reads CASSQPGQGSYEQYF.

This clone has only a few counts. The read comes to an end 3 residues before the CDR3 does, leaving the germline J gene to fill in the end. This sequence joins TRBV19 and TRBJ1-5, with TRBD1 identical over 10 bases. CDR1 is LNHDA, CDR2 SQIVND, per germline (reference sequence). There are 15 residues in the CDR3. After removal of 8 bases from V and 6 bases from J, the junction contained 10 bases not matched to a gene. CDR3 DNA (partial): TGTGCCAGTCGACCCGGGACAGGGGCCACTCAGCCC. Translated, it gives CASRPGTGATQP. The full CDR3 protein reads CASRPGTGATQPQHF. Based on the CDR3 plus reference TRBV19 and TRBJ1-5, the full variable domain is DGGITQSPKYLFRKEGQNVTLSCEQNLNHDAMYWYRQDPGQGLRLIYYSQIVNDFQKGDIAEGYSVSREKKESFPLTVTSAQKNPTAFYLCASRPGTGATQPQHFGDGTRLSIL.

At least ten counts were recorded for this clone. The read ends 3 residues early relative to the CDR3; the germline J gene fills the gap. The V gene is TRBV5-1, the J gene TRBJ1-2; the D gene is possibly TRBD1 (5 bases). Deletions cut 4 bases from V and 7 bases from J, with 11 bases between. The V gene's germline CDR1 is SGHRS and CDR2 YFSETQ. The CDR3 length is 12 residues. The CDR3: CASSVQGAGYTF. CDR3 bases read: TGCGCCAGCAGCGTTCAGGGAGCTGGC. Full variable domain (outside the CDR3, taken from reference TRBV5-1 and TRBJ1-2): KAGVTQTPRYLIKTRGQQVTLSCSPISGHRSVSWYQQTPGQGLQFLFEYFSETQRNKGNFPGRFSGRQFSNSRSEMNVSTLELGDSALYLCASSVQGAGYTFGSGTRLTVV.

This clone came up many times. The read terminates 3 residues ahead of where the CDR3 ends, so the germline J gene completes it. This chain joins TRBV14 and TRBJ2-3; TRBD2 is a possible D gene (6 bases). This CDR3 has 12 residues. The germline V gene has CDR1 SGHDN and CDR2 FVKESK. The CDR3 here is CASSRSGDSQYF. The CDR3 bases that were read are TGTGCCAGCAGCCGATCCGGGGACTCG.

Many counts were recorded for this clone. The sequenced part of the CDR3 DNA is TGTGCCACCCTCCCGACTCGAGTAACTGGGGCCAACGTC. It translates to CATLPTRVTGANV. The full CDR3 protein reads CATLPTRVTGANVLTF. The chain has TRBV28 and TRBJ2-6, with D unresolved. With the read ending 3 residues before the CDR3 end, the germline J gene is used to fill in that end. The germline CDR1 and CDR2 sequences are MDHEN and SYDVKM. V dropped 10 bases and J dropped 2 bases, with 18 bases sitting between them. The CDR3 is 16 amino acids.

This clone is labeled medium-sized (0.01 to 0.1%). The read falls 3 residues short of the CDR3 end, and the missing part is taken from the germline J gene. V is TRBV20-1 and J is TRBJ2-4, with D perhaps matching TRBD2 (6 bases). CDR3 size: 16 residues. V lost 1 base and J lost 1, with 14 bases in between. The germline V gene encodes CDR1 DFQATT and CDR2 SNEGSKA (reference sequence). The CDR3 is CSARAPVGGAKNIQYF. The CDR3 DNA, read in part, is TGCAGTGCTAGAGCCCCGGTAGGAGGGGCCAAAAACATT.

In this sample, this clone turned up many times. Sequencing ends 3 residues short of the CDR3 end; the germline J gene provides the rest. V gene TRBV2 combines with J gene TRBJ2-2; D is perhaps TRBD2 (5 bases). Germline loops: CDR1 SNHLY, CDR2 FYNNEI. CDR3 length equals 15 residues. CDR3 bases read: TGTGCCAGCAGTGAAGCGCAGAGGGCAAAGGAAAAG. As protein: CASSEAQRAKEK. The full CDR3 protein is CASSEAQRAKEKLFF.